This record covers a single T cell receptor beta chain. Clones were read by immunoSEQ multiplex PCR, and TCRdb kept only the in-frame ones, dropping some. This sample yields about 190,000 clones, of which approximately 90% are seen a single time; 1.8% belongs to the top ten. Germline assignment: CDR1 KGHDR and CDR2 SFDVKD. Unmatched junction bases numbered 7, after V lost 1 base and J lost 3 bases. There are 17 residues in the CDR3. This sample is part of a study of control samples from healthy donors and cancer patients. This chain connects TRBV24-1 to TRBJ2-7; 11 bases are a match to TRBD1. This TCR was sampled from a man aged 25 to 40 in good health. Sequenced: blood. This CDR3 reads CATSDFNGQGAIYEQYF. CDR3 DNA sequence: TGTGCCACCAGTGATTTTAACGGACAGGGGGCGATCTACGAGCAGTACTTC.